Presented here are 8 T cell receptor beta chains from one specimen sequenced in a study of blood T cell repertoires in COVID-19. Some clones are missing from TCRdb's copy, which holds only in-frame ones; the method was immunoSEQ multiplex PCR. The sample includes approximately 240,000 clones, about four fifths of them seen just once. Specimen: peripheral blood. The receptors come from a woman between 55 and 75 years old with acute or convalescent COVID-19.

The V and J genes are TRBV3-1 (or the pseudogene TRBV3-2) and TRBJ1-2; D is ambiguous. Looked up from germline, CDR1 is LGHDT and CDR2 is YNNKEL (reference sequence). The CDR3 runs to 14 residues. Between the trimmed V and J ends, which lost 0 bases and 3 bases, there was a span of 8 bases. The CDR3 region has the DNA TGTGCCAGCAGCCAAGAGAGGTCTGACTATGGCTACACCTTC. It yields the protein CASSQERSDYGYTF.

There are a few counts of this clone. The rearrangement uses TRBV9 and TRBJ1-2, with 8 bases identical to TRBD1. The V gene's germline CDR1 is SGDLS and CDR2 YYNGEE. Trimming took 4 bases from V and 7 from J; bases not matched to a gene: 12. The CDR3 loop spans 15 amino acids. The CDR3 coding sequence is TGTGCCAGCAGCCCAGAAGCCAGGGGGCATGGTGGCTACACCTTC. It translates to CASSPEARGHGGYTF.

The chain carries TRBV19 and TRBJ1-6; D is possibly TRBD1 (5 bases). This CDR3 has 14 residues. V lost 5 bases and J 9 bases, leaving 14 bases between the germline ends. Germline CDR1 reads LNHDA; CDR2 reads SQIVND (reference sequence). The CDR3 DNA follows: TGTGCCAGTAGTCGTCCGGGGGGGAGTTCACCCCTCCACTTT. Its translation is CASSRPGGSSPLHF. Full variable domain (rest looked up from reference TRBV19 and TRBJ1-6): DGGITQSPKYLFRKEGQNVTLSCEQNLNHDAMYWYRQDPGQGLRLIYYSQIVNDFQKGDIAEGYSVSREKKESFPLTVTSAQKNPTAFYLCASSRPGGSSPLHFGNGTRLTVT.

The V call is TRBV5-1, the J call TRBJ2-5; possibly TRBD2 for D (7 bases). This CDR3 comprises 14 residues. With 6 bases removed from V and 1 base from J, the gap between germline ends came to 13 bases. Germline CDR1 SGHRS, CDR2 YFSETQ. CDR3 sequence reads: CASKLGGVQETQYF. The CDR3 DNA is TGCGCCAGCAAGTTAGGGGGGGTCCAAGAGACCCAGTACTTC.

This chain connects TRBV28 to TRBJ1-5; a weak D match, TRBD1 (5 bases). The CDR3 length is 15 residues. V was trimmed by 7 bases and J by 0 bases, leaving 13 bases between them. Germline CDR1 is MDHEN and CDR2 is SYDVKM. CDR3 sequence (DNA): TGTGCCAGCATTGGGGGGGGATATAGCAATCAGCCCCAGCATTTT. Translating it yields CASIGGGYSNQPQHF.

The CDR3 sequence is CASSFPATGGAGYTF. CDR3 bases: TGTGCCAGCAGCTTTCCCGCGACAGGGGGCGCAGGCTACACCTTC. J is TRBJ1-2 and V is TRBV5-4; 10 bases map to TRBD1. Trimming cost V 2 bases and J 8 bases; bases outside gene matches: 9. The CDR3 runs 15 residues. Germline V gene data show CDR1 as SGHNT and CDR2 as YYREEE (reference sequence).

The rearrangement links TRBV3-1 (or the pseudogene TRBV3-2) to TRBJ1-3; TRBD1 agrees at 12 bases. The CDR3 loop spans 18 amino acids. Losses at the gene ends were 4 bases for V and 0 bases for J; bases not matched to a gene: 7. Germline assignment: CDR1 LGHDT and CDR2 YNNKEL (reference sequence). The CDR3 is CASSPTGTGGSSGNTIYF. As DNA, the CDR3 is TGTGCCAGCAGCCCTACCGGGACAGGGGGCTCCTCTGGAAACACCATATATTTT.

This clone was seen just once. V and J are TRBV7-8 and TRBJ1-1; no clear D. The CDR3 has 15 amino acids. Per germline, CDR1 SGHVS and CDR2 FQNEAQ. The V end was cut by 1 base, the J end by 1 base, with 10 bases between. This CDR3 is CASSLVPTANTEAFF. The CDR3 DNA sequence: TGTGCCAGCAGCTTAGTTCCAACAGCGAACACTGAAGCTTTCTTT.